This TCR beta chain emerged from a study of T cell responses to AZD1222 COVID-19 vaccine. Overall study results and limits: A reported finding is that nearly half of spike-specific TCRs target unmutated variant regions.

Regarding this clone: Its cognate antigen is unknown.

The length of the CDR3 is 15 residues. Germline CDR1 reads LNHDA; CDR2 reads SQIVND (reference sequence). The V and J ends lost 5 bases and 2 bases, in that order; junction bases with no gene match: 5. TCRdb's table, derived via immunoSEQ multiplex PCR, lists solely in-frame clones and lacks some. This sample has about 130,000 clones, with 85% to 95% found just once. Sequenced material: peripheral blood, taken on day 0 of AZD1222 vaccination. The chain combines TRBV19 with TRBJ2-5, with 10 bases matching TRBD2. The sequence derives from an adult in good health. CDR3: CASSALSGGQETQYF. The CDR3 coding sequence is TGTGCCAGTAGTGCCCTTAGCGGGGGGCAAGAGACCCAGTACTTC.